This T cell receptor beta chain comes out of a study of cytomegalovirus exposure and HLA in healthy donors. Study at large: There were roughly 120 million unique TCR beta sequences, drawn from about 179 million T cells, in an earlier analysis. Notes on the study in general: Rare sequences made up most TCRs, while some public TCRs were found in many donors.

In the case of this clone: Antigen: not known.

The primer mix had 60 Vbeta and 13 Jbeta primers. Assay: immunoSEQ multiplex PCR; the TCRdb copy retains only in-frame clones and omits some. In the table there are 130,000 or so clones, around 79% of which are singletons. Germline CDR1 and CDR2: SEHNR and FQNEAQ (reference sequence). V was clipped by 5 bases and J by 4 bases, with 15 bases between them. This CDR3 has 15 residues. The receptor's source is a woman in her forties in good health and CMV-seronegative. This chain links TRBV7-9 with TRBJ2-1; D uncertain. Sequenced input: PBMCs. CDR3 region: CASSRRLSVYNEQFF. In nucleotides, the CDR3 is TGTGCCAGCAGCCGAAGACTCTCGGTATACAATGAGCAGTTCTTC.